The clone carrying this T cell receptor beta chain was counted between two and nine times. The antigen is unknown. Some clones are missing from TCRdb's copy, which holds only in-frame ones; the method was immunoSEQ multiplex PCR. Here the sample spans 4,800 or so clones, 65% to 85% being singletons. Surgery without prior neoadjuvant therapy was the treatment of the selected pancreatic ductal adenocarcinoma patients. These data originate in a study of T cells in pancreatic ductal adenocarcinoma. Per germline, CDR1 SGHTA and CDR2 FQGNSA. The V segment lost 10 bases and the J segment 3 bases; nucleotides outside the gene matches: 11. The CDR3 contains 14 residues. Study findings and constraints: No significant tumor-blood clonality difference; means were about 0.11 and 0.072. Results skew toward the minority of patients with early-stage disease.

The specimen sequenced was pancreatic tumor tissue. This chain links TRBV7-2 with TRBJ1-1; 7 positions match TRBD1. The TCR originated in a human donor with pancreatic ductal adenocarcinoma. The donor label of this sample is uncertain. The CDR3 DNA sequence: TGTGCCATCTCGGTTAGGGGGCCTGACACTGAAGCTTTCTTT. Its protein is CAISVRGPDTEAFF.